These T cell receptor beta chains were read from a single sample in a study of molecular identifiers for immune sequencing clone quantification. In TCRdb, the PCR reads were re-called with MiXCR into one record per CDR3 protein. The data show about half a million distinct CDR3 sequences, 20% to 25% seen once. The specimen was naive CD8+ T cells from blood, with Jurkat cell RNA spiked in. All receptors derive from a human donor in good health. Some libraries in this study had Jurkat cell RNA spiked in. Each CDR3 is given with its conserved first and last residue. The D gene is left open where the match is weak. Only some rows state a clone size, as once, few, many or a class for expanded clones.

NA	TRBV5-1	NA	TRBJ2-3	TGCGCCAGCAGCTTGGCCGCGACAGATTACACAGATACGCAGTATTTT	CASSLAATDYTDTQYF
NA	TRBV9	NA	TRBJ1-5	TGTGCCAGCAGCGCGGAGGGACAACTCGATCAGCCCCAGCATTTT	CASSAEGQLDQPQHF
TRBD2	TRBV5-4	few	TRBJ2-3	TGTGCCAGCACCGAGACTAGCGGGAAATACACAGATACGCAGTATTTT	CASTETSGKYTDTQYF
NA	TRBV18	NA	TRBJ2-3	TGTGCCAGCTCACCACTAGCGGAGGATACGCAGTATTTT	CASSPLAEDTQYF
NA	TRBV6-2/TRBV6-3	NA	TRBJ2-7	TGTGCCAGCATCCAAAGGTCGCTCAACTCCTACGAGCAGTACTTC	CASIQRSLNSYEQYF
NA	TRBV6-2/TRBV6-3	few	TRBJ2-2	TGTGCCAGCAACCCATCTGGGAGTCGGGACGGGGAGCTGTTTTTT	CASNPSGSRDGELFF
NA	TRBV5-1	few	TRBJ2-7	TGCGCCAGCAGCTTTTTCGCCCCAGGGGACGAGCAGTACTTC	CASSFFAPGDEQYF
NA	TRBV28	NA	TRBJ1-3	TGTGCCAGCAGTTTCCGGGGGGCGTTGGGAAACACCATATATTTT	CASSFRGALGNTIYF
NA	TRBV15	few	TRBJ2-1	TGTGCCACCAGCAGAGATTTAGCAGGGGTCAATGAGCAGTTCTTC	CATSRDLAGVNEQFF
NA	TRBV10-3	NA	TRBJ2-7	TGTGCCATCGGCCGGGACCACTCCTACGAGCAGTACTTC	CAIGRDHSYEQYF
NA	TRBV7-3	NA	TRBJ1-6	TGTGCCAGCAGCTTAAGACAAAATAATTCACCCCTCCACTTT	CASSLRQNNSPLHF
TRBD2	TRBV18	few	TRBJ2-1	TGTGCCAGCTCACCACCACTAGCGGGAGGAGTTGAGCAGTTCTTC	CASSPPLAGGVEQFF
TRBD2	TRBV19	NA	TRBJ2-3	TGTGCCAGTAGTATCACCCTAGCGGGGGCCAATACGCAGTATTTT	CASSITLAGANTQYF
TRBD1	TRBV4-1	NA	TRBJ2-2	TGCGCCACCGGGACGGGACAGGGACTGACCGGGGAGCTGTTTTTT	CATGTGQGLTGELFF
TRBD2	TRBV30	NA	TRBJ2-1	TGTGCCTCCTCACTAGCGGGAGTAGGCGAGCAGTTCTTC	CASSLAGVGEQFF
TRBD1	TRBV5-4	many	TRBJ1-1	TGTGCCAGCAGCTCACAAGGGGGCTGGACTGAAGCTTTCTTT	CASSSQGGWTEAFF
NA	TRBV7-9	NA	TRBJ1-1	TGTGCCAGCAGCTTGAACATGGGGGCGCGGACTGAAGCTTTCTTT	CASSLNMGARTEAFF
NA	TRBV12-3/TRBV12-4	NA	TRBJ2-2	TGTGCCAGCAGGGAGTTTAACACCGGGGAGCTGTTTTTT	CASREFNTGELFF
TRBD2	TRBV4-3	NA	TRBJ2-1	TGCGCCAGCAGCCAAGAAGTTGGCGGGAGTAATGAGCAGTTCTTC	CASSQEVGGSNEQFF
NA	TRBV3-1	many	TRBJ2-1	TGTGCCAGCAGAGGCAGGGGGCCGGGACTAGACAATGAGCAGTTCTTC	CASRGRGPGLDNEQFF
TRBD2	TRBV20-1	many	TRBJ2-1	TGCAGTGCTAGGGGACTAGCGCATTACAATGAGCAGTTCTTC	CSARGLAHYNEQFF
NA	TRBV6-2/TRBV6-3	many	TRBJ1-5	TGTGCCAGCAGCCGGCTACAGGGTCAAAATCAGCCCCAGCATTTT	CASSRLQGQNQPQHF
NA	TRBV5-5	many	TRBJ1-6	TGTGCCAGCAGTTCCGACCCGCGGCCCCTCCACTTT	CASSSDPRPLHF
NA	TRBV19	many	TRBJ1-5	TGTGCCAGTACTCCACTAGGGGATCAGCCCCAGCATTTT	CASTPLGDQPQHF
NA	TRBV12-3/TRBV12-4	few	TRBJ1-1	TGTGCAAGCGGGGGGTCAAACACAGAAGTCTTCTTT	CASGGSNTEVFF
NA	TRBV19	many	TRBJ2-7	TGTGCCAGCAGCAACAGGATCTCCTACGAGCAGTACTTC	CASSNRISYEQYF
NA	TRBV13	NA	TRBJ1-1	TGTGCCAGCAGCCAACGCCTCGGAGCAGACACTGAAGCTTTCTTT	CASSQRLGADTEAFF
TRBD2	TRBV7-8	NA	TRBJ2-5	TGTGCCAGCAGCCTCATGAGCCTAGCGGGGGCGTACCAAGAGACCCAGTACTTC	CASSLMSLAGAYQETQYF
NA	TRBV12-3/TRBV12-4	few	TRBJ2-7	TGTGCCAGCAGTTCGTTGGCCCCGGCGGACGAGCAGTACTTC	CASSSLAPADEQYF
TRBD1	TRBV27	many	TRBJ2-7	TGTGCCAGCAGTTTAGTACAGGGGAACTACTACGAGCAGTACTTC	CASSLVQGNYYEQYF
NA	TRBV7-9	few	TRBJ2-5	TGTGCCAGCAGCTTCGATACCCAGTACTTC	CASSFDTQYF
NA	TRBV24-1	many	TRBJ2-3	TGTGCCACCAGTGATTTAGCGGACTCTAGCACAGATACGCAGTATTTT	CATSDLADSSTDTQYF
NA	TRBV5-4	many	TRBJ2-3	TGTGCCAGCAGCTGGGGCGGTCTTCCAGATACGCAGTATTTT	CASSWGGLPDTQYF
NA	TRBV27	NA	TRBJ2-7	TGTGCCAGCAGTTCAAATGCGGGTTACGAGCAGTACTTC	CASSSNAGYEQYF
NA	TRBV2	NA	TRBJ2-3	TGTGCCAGCAGTGAGGCTGGGTTAGATACGCAGTATTTT	CASSEAGLDTQYF
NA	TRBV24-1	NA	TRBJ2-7	TGTGCCACCAGTGATGGCGACACCCATGGGACCTCATTTCGTCAGTACTTC	CATSDGDTHGTSFRQYF
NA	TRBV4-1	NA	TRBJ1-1	TGCGCCAGCAGCCAACTGGGGGGCCGGGAAGCTTTCTTT	CASSQLGGREAFF
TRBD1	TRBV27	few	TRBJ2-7	TGTGCCAGCAGTTTAAAGGGGGCGCTTTTCGAGCAGTACTTC	CASSLKGALFEQYF
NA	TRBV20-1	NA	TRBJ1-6	TGCAGTGCTAGAGATTTGGGACAAATGAATTCACCCCTCCACTTT	CSARDLGQMNSPLHF
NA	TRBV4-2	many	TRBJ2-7	TGTGCCAGCAGCCAAGAGAATGCCGGGAGAGGGTACGAGCAGTACTTC	CASSQENAGRGYEQYF
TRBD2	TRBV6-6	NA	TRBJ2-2	TGTGCCAGCACCCAGCATCTAGCGGCGAACACCGGGGAGCTGTTTTTT	CASTQHLAANTGELFF
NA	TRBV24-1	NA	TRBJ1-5	TGTGCCACCAGTGACTGGGGGTCGGCTCAGCCCCAGCATTTT	CATSDWGSAQPQHF
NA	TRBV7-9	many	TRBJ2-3	TGTGCCAGCAGCCCTCTCGATGACGATACGCAGTATTTT	CASSPLDDDTQYF
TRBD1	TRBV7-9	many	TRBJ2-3	TGTGCCAGCAGCTCGGGACAGGGGGAGACAGATACGCAGTATTTT	CASSSGQGETDTQYF
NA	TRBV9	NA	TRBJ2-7	TGTGCCAGCAGCCCCGGAGGAGGTCCCTACGTAGGGCAGTACTTC	CASSPGGGPYVGQYF
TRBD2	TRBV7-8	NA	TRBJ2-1	TGTGCCAGCAGCTTTCCGAGCGGGGGGCCGAGCTCCTACATTGAGCAGTTCTTC	CASSFPSGGPSSYIEQFF
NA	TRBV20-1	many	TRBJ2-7	TGCAGTGCTAAAGTGGGGCGGGACTCCTACGAGCAGTACTTC	CSAKVGRDSYEQYF
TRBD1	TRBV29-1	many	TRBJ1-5	TGCAGCGTTATACAGGGGCGAAATCAGCCCCAGCATTTT	CSVIQGRNQPQHF
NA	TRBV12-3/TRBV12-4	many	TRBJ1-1	TGTGCCAGCAGTTCTCTTTTAAGGGTAACTGAAGCTTTCTTT	CASSSLLRVTEAFF
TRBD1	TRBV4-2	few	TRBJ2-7	TGTGCCAGCAGCCTAAACGACCAGGACAGGGGCGCCTACGAGCAGTACTTC	CASSLNDQDRGAYEQYF
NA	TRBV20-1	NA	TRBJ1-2	TGCAGTGCCCGTGAGACAGGAGGCTATGGCTACACCTTC	CSARETGGYGYTF
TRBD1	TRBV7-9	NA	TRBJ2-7	TGTGCCAGCAGCCAGACAGGGGGAACCTACGAGCAGTACTTC	CASSQTGGTYEQYF
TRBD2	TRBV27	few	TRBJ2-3	TGTGCCAGCAGTCCCCCAAGCGGGGTACAGGATACGCAGTATTTT	CASSPPSGVQDTQYF
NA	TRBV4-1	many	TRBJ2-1	TGCGCCAGCAGCCAAGATTCAGGGGAGCAGTTCTTC	CASSQDSGEQFF
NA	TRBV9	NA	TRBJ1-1	TGTGCCAGCAGCGTAGGGCAGGGCGCCACTGAAGCTTTCTTT	CASSVGQGATEAFF
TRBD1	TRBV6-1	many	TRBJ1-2	TGTGCCAGCAGTTACACCGGGACAGTACTCTATGGCTACACCTTC	CASSYTGTVLYGYTF
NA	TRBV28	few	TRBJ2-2	TGTGCCAGCAGTCCCGTGGGCAGGGTAATCACCGGGGAGCTGTTTTTT	CASSPVGRVITGELFF
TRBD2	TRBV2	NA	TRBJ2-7	TGTGCCAGGGAGGGGACTAGCAACTACGGGCAGTACTTC	CAREGTSNYGQYF
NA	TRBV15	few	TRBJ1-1	TGTGCCACCACCACGATATTGGGGAACACTGAAGCTTTCTTT	CATTTILGNTEAFF
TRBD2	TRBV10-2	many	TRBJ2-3	TGCGCCACCTCTAGCGGGGGGGCCCTCCCAGATACGCAGTATTTT	CATSSGGALPDTQYF